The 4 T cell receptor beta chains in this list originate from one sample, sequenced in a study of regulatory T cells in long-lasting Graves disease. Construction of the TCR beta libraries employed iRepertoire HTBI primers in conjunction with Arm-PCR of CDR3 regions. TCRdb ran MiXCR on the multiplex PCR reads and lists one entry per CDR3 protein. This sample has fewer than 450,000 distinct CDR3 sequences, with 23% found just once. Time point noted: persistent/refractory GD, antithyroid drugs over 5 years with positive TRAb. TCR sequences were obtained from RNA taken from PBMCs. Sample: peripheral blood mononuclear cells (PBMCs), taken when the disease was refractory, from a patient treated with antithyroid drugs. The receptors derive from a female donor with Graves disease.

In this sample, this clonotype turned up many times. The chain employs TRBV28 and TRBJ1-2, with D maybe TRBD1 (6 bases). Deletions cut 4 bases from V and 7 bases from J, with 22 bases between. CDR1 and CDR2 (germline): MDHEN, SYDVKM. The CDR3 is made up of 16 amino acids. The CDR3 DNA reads TGTGCCAGCAGTTCCTCGCAGGGAGGGGGGTCGCGTGGCTACACCTTC. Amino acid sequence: CASSSSQGGGSRGYTF.

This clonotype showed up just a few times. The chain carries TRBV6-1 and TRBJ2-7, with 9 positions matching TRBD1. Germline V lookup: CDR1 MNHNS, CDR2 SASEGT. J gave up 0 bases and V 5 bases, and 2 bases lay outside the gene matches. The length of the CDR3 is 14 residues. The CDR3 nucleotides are TGTGCCAGCAGTAAACAGGGGGCCTCCTACGAGCAGTACTTC. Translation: CASSKQGASYEQYF.

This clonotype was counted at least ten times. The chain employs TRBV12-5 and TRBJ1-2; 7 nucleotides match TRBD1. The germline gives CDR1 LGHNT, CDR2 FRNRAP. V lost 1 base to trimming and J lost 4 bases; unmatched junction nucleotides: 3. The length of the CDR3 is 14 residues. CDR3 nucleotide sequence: TGTGCTAGTGGTTTGGAAGACAGGGTCTATGGCTACACCTTC. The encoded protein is CASGLEDRVYGYTF.

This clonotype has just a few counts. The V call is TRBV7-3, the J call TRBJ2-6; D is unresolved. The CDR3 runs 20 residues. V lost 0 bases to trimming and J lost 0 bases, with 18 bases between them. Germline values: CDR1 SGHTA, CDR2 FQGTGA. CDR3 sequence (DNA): TGTGCCAGCAGCTTAACGTCCTCGACACCAGTACCCTCTGGGGCCAACGTCCTGACTTTC. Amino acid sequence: CASSLTSSTPVPSGANVLTF.